Below are 10 T cell receptor beta chains sequenced from a single sample in a study of shared clonotypes between healthy human individuals. TCRdb's copy holds only in-frame clones and misses some; the assay was immunoSEQ multiplex PCR. The sample carries 470,000 or so clones, roughly 80% recorded once. Sequenced: PBMCs. All receptors come from a woman between 35 and 50 years old in good health. Some clones in this sample may be carry-over from other donors' samples.

Only a few counts were recorded for this clone. The chain employs TRBV5-1 and TRBJ1-2; D possibly corresponds to TRBD1 (6 bases). The CDR3 is made up of 16 amino acids. The V end lost 1 base, the J end lost 0 bases, and 13 bases lay between the germline ends. The germline CDR1 and CDR2 sequences are SGHRS and YFSETQ. The CDR3 nucleotides read TGCGCCAGCAGCTTGAGTGGGGGGCCGGCTAACTATGGCTACACCTTC. This codes for CASSLSGGPANYGYTF.

The chain employs TRBV5-1 and TRBJ2-2; 7 positions match TRBD1. Germline lookup yields CDR1 SGHRS and CDR2 YFSETQ. The CDR3 length is 14 residues. Germline trimming cut 4 bases from V and 3 bases from J; bases unmatched to any gene: 3. The CDR3 bases are TGCGCCAGCAGCGTGGGACAGTACACCGGGGAGCTGTTTTTT. Translation: CASSVGQYTGELFF.

This sequence joins TRBV30 and TRBJ1-2; weak D call: TRBD1 (5 bases). Germline V gene data show CDR1 as GTSNPN and CDR2 as SVGIG (reference sequence). The CDR3 totals 18 residues. V dropped 0 bases and J dropped 2 bases, with 22 bases sitting between them. CDR3 bases: TGTGCCTGGAGTGTACCCCTTGGGCAGGTCGGGACGAACTATGGCTACACCTTC. Residues: CAWSVPLGQVGTNYGYTF.

The CDR3 DNA sequence: TGTGCCAGCAGCCGCCCCCCGGGGGGTACGCAGTATTTT. Protein: CASSRPPGGTQYF. The chain carries TRBV5-4 and TRBJ2-3; 7 bases fit TRBD2. The trim removed 4 bases at V and 8 bases at J, leaving 7 bases unmatched. The germline V gene encodes CDR1 SGHNT and CDR2 YYREEE (reference sequence). This CDR3 is built from 13 residues.

V usage is TRBV6-1 and J usage is TRBJ1-3; D not resolved. The CDR3 sequence is 14 residues long. Trimming shortened V by 4 bases and J by 0 bases, and 7 bases separated the two germline ends. The germline CDR1 and CDR2 sequences are MNHNS and SASEGT. CDR3 region: CASSGRPSGNTIYF. CDR3 sequence (DNA): TGTGCCAGCAGTGGAAGACCCTCTGGAAACACCATATATTTT.

This clone has just one count. V and J are TRBV28 and TRBJ2-7, with D unclear. V lost 7 bases, J lost 0 bases, and 10 bases lay in between. CDR1 is MDHEN and CDR2 is SYDVKM in the germline V gene. This CDR3 has 13 amino acids. The CDR3 here is CASTVGPSYEQYF. In nucleotides, the CDR3 is TGTGCCAGCACCGTCGGACCCTCCTACGAGCAGTACTTC.

On this clone itself: A far larger clone is off by one base, so a read error is likely. The CDR3 loop reads CASALQRSNEQFF. CDR3 DNA sequence: TGCGCCAGCGCACTCCAACGGAGTAATGAGCAGTTCTTC. The chain employs TRBV5-1 and TRBJ2-1; D call uncertain. Germline CDR1 reads SGHRS; CDR2 reads YFSETQ. CDR3 length: 13 amino acids. V lost 7 bases, J lost 7 bases, and 15 bases lay in between. The variable domain in full, completed from reference TRBV5-1 and TRBJ2-1, reads KAGVTQTPRYLIKTRGQQVTLSCSPISGHRSVSWYQQTPGQGLQFLFEYFSETQRNKGNFPGRFSGRQFSNSRSEMNVSTLELGDSALYLCASALQRSNEQFFGPGTRLTVL.

As regards this clone: At one end the junction does not follow the germline gene, possibly because of a read error. The rearrangement joins TRBV7-7 to TRBJ2-3; TRBD1 aligns across 9 bases. The CDR3 runs to 15 residues. CDR1 SSHAT and CDR2 FNYEAQ come from the germline V gene (reference sequence). This chain's CDR3 is CASSSGTGSTDTQYF. Here the CDR3 DNA reads TGTGCTAGCAGCTCCGGGACAGGGAGCACAGATACGCAGTATTTT. Drawing the rest from reference TRBV7-7 and TRBJ2-3, the complete variable domain is GAGVSQSPRYKVTKRGQDVTLRCDPISSHATLYWYQQALGQGPEFLTYFNYEAQPDKSGLPSDRFSAERPEGSISTLTIQRTEQRDSAMYRCASSSGTGSTDTQYFGPGTRLTVL.

This clone was detected ten times or more. This same CDR3 is encoded by further DNA sequences in the sample. This chain links TRBV19 with TRBJ1-5, with 7 positions matching TRBD1. Per germline, CDR1 LNHDA and CDR2 SQIVND (reference sequence). The CDR3 is made up of 13 amino acids. The junction had 4 bases not matched to a gene; V was cut back by 7 bases and J by 4 bases. The DNA for the CDR3 is TGTGCCAGTACTGGGACAGCTAATCAGCCCCAGCATTTT. It yields the protein CASTGTANQPQHF. The full variable domain, rest sourced from reference TRBV19 and TRBJ1-5, is DGGITQSPKYLFRKEGQNVTLSCEQNLNHDAMYWYRQDPGQGLRLIYYSQIVNDFQKGDIAEGYSVSREKKESFPLTVTSAQKNPTAFYLCASTGTANQPQHFGDGTRLSIL.

The chain carries TRBV7-3 and TRBJ2-2, with TRBD1 matching over 9 bases. Germline CDR1 and CDR2: SGHTA and FQGTGA. V shed 4 bases and J 5 bases; nucleotides not matched to a gene: 5. This CDR3 contains 15 residues. The CDR3 protein is CASSSRTGVTGELFF. The CDR3 nucleotides are TGTGCCAGCAGCTCAAGGACAGGGGTGACCGGGGAGCTGTTTTTT.